This TCR beta chain was obtained from a study of T cells after somatic rescue of genetic block. Repertoires were generated with immunoSEQ multiplex PCR, while TCRdb's copy carries only in-frame clones and drops some. This table has tens of thousands of clones, approximately 91% appearing once. CDR3 length: 13 amino acids. CDR1 is GTSNPN, CDR2 SVGIG, per germline (reference sequence). Trimming took 3 bases from V and 3 from J, leaving 11 bases between them. The source is a man aged 25 to 45. Sequences were obtained from peripheral blood mononuclear cells (PBMCs). The chain couples TRBV30 to TRBJ1-2; the D gene is possibly TRBD1 (5 bases). CDR3 amino acids: CAWSDAGYYGYTF. The CDR3 DNA reads TGTGCCTGGAGCGATGCAGGGTACTATGGCTACACCTTC.